A selection of T cell receptor beta chains follows, all from one sample in a study of monozygotic twins with cystic fibrosis. Sequencing was performed with immunoSEQ multiplex PCR; in TCRdb, only in-frame clones are kept and a portion is missing. The table has around 10,000 clones, approximately 96% seen once. The source material was blood. The source is a boy aged 5-17 years with cystic fibrosis. Each CDR3 is given with its conserved first and last residue. Fields, in order: V gene, clone size, D gene, J gene, CDR3 protein, CDR3 DNA. The D gene is left open where the match is weak. Size is stated for part of the rows, as once, few or many counts, or as a class when the clone is expanded.

TRBV27	.	TRBD1	TRBJ2-7	CASSSPGTDSYEQYF	TGTGCCAGCAGTTCCCCCGGGACAGATTCCTACGAGCAGTACTTC
TRBV7-9	.	.	TRBJ1-4	CASSYTRLNEKLFF	TGTGCCAGCAGCTACACACGCCTTAATGAAAAACTGTTTTTT
TRBV18	.	.	TRBJ1-4	CASSPGRATNEKLFF	TGTGCCAGCTCACCAGGCCGAGCAACTAATGAAAAACTGTTTTTT
TRBV4-1	.	.	TRBJ1-3	CASSRTGTEGNTIYF	TGCGCCAGCAGCCGTACCGGGACGGAGGGAAACACCATATATTTT
TRBV18	.	.	TRBJ2-7	CASSPVGTTYEQYF	TGTGCCAGCTCACCCGTAGGGACAACCTACGAGCAGTACTTC
TRBV5-1	.	.	TRBJ2-5	CASSLEQGRFETQYF	TGCGCCAGCAGCTTGGAGCAGGGGCGTTTCGAGACCCAGTACTTC
TRBV14	.	.	TRBJ2-2	CASSQSRQNTGELFF	TGTGCCAGCAGCCAGTCTAGGCAGAACACCGGGGAGCTGTTTTTT
TRBV28	.	.	TRBJ1-3	CASSGGHSSGNTIYF	TGTGCCAGCAGTGGAGGTCACAGCTCTGGAAACACCATATATTTT
TRBV10-1	.	.	TRBJ1-2	CASSGANWLYGYTF	TGCGCCAGCAGTGGGGCCAACTGGCTCTATGGCTACACCTTC
TRBV2	.	.	TRBJ1-1	CASIIRGRDTEAFF	TGTGCCAGCATAATCAGGGGTCGGGACACTGAAGCTTTCTTT
TRBV4-1	.	.	TRBJ2-4	CASSQEEGGRTKNIQYF	TGCGCCAGCAGCCAAGAGGAAGGGGGAAGGACCAAAAACATTCAGTACTTC
TRBV6-5	.	TRBD2	TRBJ2-1	CASTPSSGSYEQFF	TGTGCCAGCACACCGTCTAGCGGGTCTTATGAGCAGTTCTTC
TRBV5-5	.	.	TRBJ2-3	CASSFFPRVGDTQYF	TGTGCCAGCAGCTTCTTTCCTCGGGTAGGGGATACGCAGTATTTT
TRBV10-3	.	.	TRBJ1-4	CAISREGSTNEKLFF	TGTGCCATCAGTCGGGAGGGGTCAACTAATGAAAAACTGTTTTTT
TRBV9	.	.	TRBJ2-1	CASSVVEGYEQFF	TGTGCCAGCAGCGTAGTTGAGGGTTATGAGCAGTTCTTC
TRBV27	.	.	TRBJ2-1	CASSASGWGQFF	TGTGCCAGCAGTGCATCAGGGTGGGGGCAGTTCTTC
TRBV7-3	.	TRBD1	TRBJ1-4	CASSPHGRGQGNEKLFF	TGTGCCAGCAGCCCCCATGGTAGAGGACAGGGCAACGAAAAACTGTTTTTT
TRBV19	.	.	TRBJ2-7	CASSTGKSSYEQYF	TGTGCCAGTAGCACTGGTAAATCCTCCTACGAGCAGTACTTC
TRBV7-2	.	.	TRBJ1-1	CASSLLGNTEAFF	TGTGCCAGCAGCTTATTGGGGAACACTGAAGCTTTCTTT
TRBV29-1	.	.	TRBJ2-6	CSVLPHRPSSGANVLTF	TGCAGCGTCCTTCCTCACAGGCCGAGCTCTGGGGCCAACGTCCTGACTTTC
TRBV5-1	.	.	TRBJ1-2	CASSLEVSATVTF	TGCGCCAGCAGCTTGGAGGTGTCAGCCACAGTGACCTTC
TRBV7-9	.	TRBD2	TRBJ2-7	CASSTLGGRLNYEQYF	TGTGCCAGCAGCACCCTGGGGGGGAGGCTAAACTACGAGCAGTACTTC
TRBV2	.	TRBD2	TRBJ2-5	CATGTSGTPQGTQYF	TGTGCCACCGGGACTAGCGGGACGCCTCAAGGGACCCAGTACTTC
TRBV6-5	.	.	TRBJ2-1	CASSPQPSSYNEQFF	TGTGCCAGCAGCCCGCAACCGAGCTCCTACAATGAGCAGTTCTTC
TRBV7-2	.	.	TRBJ1-1	CASNRGGGRGTEAFF	TGTGCCAGCAACCGAGGGGGGGGCCGAGGCACTGAAGCTTTCTTT
TRBV19	.	TRBD1	TRBJ2-6	CASSSGQVSSGANVLTF	TGTGCCAGTAGTTCGGGACAGGTTTCCTCTGGGGCCAACGTCCTGACTTTC
TRBV6-1	.	.	TRBJ2-5	CASSVARGGTETQYF	TGTGCCAGCAGTGTAGCCAGGGGGGGTACGGAGACCCAGTACTTC
TRBV11-2	.	.	TRBJ2-4	CASSSTSLAKNIQYF	TGTGCCAGCAGCTCGACCAGCCTAGCCAAAAACATTCAGTACTTC
TRBV23-1	.	.	TRBJ2-4	CASSQSKKGEVSKNIQYF	TGCGCCAGCAGTCAATCAAAAAAGGGGGAAGTGTCCAAAAACATTCAGTACTTC
TRBV19	once	.	TRBJ1-3	CASSFPAQGNSGNTIYF	TGTGCCAGTAGTTTCCCAGCTCAGGGGAACTCTGGAAACACCATATATTTT
TRBV6-1	.	.	TRBJ2-5	CASIVTPLGSETQYF	TGTGCCAGCATAGTAACCCCCCTCGGATCGGAGACCCAGTACTTC
TRBV14	.	.	TRBJ1-2	CASSPSLSANYGYTF	TGTGCCAGCAGCCCCTCATTAAGCGCTAACTATGGCTACACCTTC
TRBV7-8	few	TRBD1	TRBJ2-7	CASSLGQGADITYEQYF	TGTGCCAGCAGCTTAGGGCAGGGGGCCGACATAACCTACGAGCAGTACTTC
TRBV21-1	few	.	TRBJ1-2	CASRGVRYGYTF	TGTGCCAGCAGGGGGGTCCGCTATGGCTACACCTTC
TRBV7-2	.	TRBD1	TRBJ1-2	CASSRSGQVMRNYGYTF	TGTGCCAGCAGCCGATCGGGACAGGTCATGAGGAACTATGGCTACACCTTC
TRBV5-6	.	.	TRBJ2-7	CASSSGAREQYF	TGTGCCAGCAGCTCCGGGGCTAGAGAGCAGTACTTC
TRBV13	.	.	TRBJ2-1	CASKTGLRLYNEQFF	TGTGCCAGTAAGACAGGATTACGATTGTACAATGAGCAGTTCTTC
TRBV27	.	.	TRBJ1-2	CASSFLQGYGYTF	TGTGCCAGCAGTTTTCTTCAGGGCTATGGCTACACCTTC
TRBV27	.	.	TRBJ2-4	CASSLSGSQGAKNIQYF	TGTGCCAGCAGTTTATCGGGGTCTCAGGGCGCCAAAAACATTCAGTACTTC
TRBV7-9	.	TRBD2	TRBJ2-1	CASRWTSGSGEQFF	TGTGCCAGCAGATGGACTAGCGGGAGTGGTGAGCAGTTCTTC
TRBV18	.	.	TRBJ2-3	CASSPGAGDTQYF	TGTGCCAGCTCCCCAGGCGCGGGAGATACGCAGTATTTT
TRBV29-1	once	.	TRBJ2-2	CSVEEPHLAGELFF	TGCAGCGTTGAAGAACCTCATCTGGCCGGGGAGCTGTTTTTT
TRBV4-3	once	TRBD1	TRBJ2-2	CASSQDPGGDTGELFF	TGCGCCAGCAGCCAAGACCCAGGGGGAGACACCGGGGAGCTGTTTTTT